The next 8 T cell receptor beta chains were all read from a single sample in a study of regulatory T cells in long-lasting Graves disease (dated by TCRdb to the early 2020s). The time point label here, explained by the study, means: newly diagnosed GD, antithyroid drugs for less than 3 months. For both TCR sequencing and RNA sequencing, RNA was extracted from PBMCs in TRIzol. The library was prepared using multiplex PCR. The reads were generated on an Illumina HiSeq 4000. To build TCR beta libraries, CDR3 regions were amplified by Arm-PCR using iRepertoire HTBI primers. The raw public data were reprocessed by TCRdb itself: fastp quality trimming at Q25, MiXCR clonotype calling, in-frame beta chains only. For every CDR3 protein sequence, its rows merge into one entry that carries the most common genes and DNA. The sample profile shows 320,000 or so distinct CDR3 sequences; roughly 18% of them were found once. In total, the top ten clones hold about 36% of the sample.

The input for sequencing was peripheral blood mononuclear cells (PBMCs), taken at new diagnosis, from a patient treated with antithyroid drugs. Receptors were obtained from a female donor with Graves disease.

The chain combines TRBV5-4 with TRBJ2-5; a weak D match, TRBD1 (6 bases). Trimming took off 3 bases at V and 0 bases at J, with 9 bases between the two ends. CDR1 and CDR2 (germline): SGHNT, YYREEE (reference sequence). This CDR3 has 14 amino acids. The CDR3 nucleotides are TGTGCCAGCAGCTCCGGACAGAACCAAGAGACCCAGTACTTC. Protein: CASSSGQNQETQYF.

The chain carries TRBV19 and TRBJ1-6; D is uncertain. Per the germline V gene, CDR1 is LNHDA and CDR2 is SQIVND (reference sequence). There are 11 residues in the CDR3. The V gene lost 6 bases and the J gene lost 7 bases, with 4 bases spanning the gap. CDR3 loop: CASRGNSPLHF. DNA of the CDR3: TGTGCCAGTAGGGGAAATTCACCCCTCCACTTT.

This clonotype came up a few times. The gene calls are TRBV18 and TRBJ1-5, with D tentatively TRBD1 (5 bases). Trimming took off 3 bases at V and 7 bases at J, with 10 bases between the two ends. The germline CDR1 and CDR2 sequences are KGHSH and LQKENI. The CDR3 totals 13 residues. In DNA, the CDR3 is TGTGCCAGCTCACCCCTCCGGGGGCAGCCCCAGCATTTT. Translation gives CASSPLRGQPQHF.

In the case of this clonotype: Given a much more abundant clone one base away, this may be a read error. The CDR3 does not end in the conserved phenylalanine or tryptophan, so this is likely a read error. The CDR3 DNA sequence: TGTGCCAGCAGCCTACCGGGTAGCGGGGTTAGGGATGAGCAGTTCTAC. Translated: CASSLPGSGVRDEQFY. The chain carries TRBV14 and TRBJ2-1; 8 bases are shared with TRBD2. Germline V CDR1 and CDR2: SGHDN, FVKESK. The CDR3 sequence is 16 residues long. The trim removed 4 bases at V and 8 bases at J, leaving 13 bases unmatched.

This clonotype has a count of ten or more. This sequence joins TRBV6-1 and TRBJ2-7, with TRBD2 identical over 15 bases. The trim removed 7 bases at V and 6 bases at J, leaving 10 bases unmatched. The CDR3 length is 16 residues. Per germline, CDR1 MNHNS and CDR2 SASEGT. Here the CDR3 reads CASTTGLAGGPREQYF. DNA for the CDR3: TGTGCCAGCACCACAGGACTAGCGGGAGGGCCACGCGAGCAGTACTTC.

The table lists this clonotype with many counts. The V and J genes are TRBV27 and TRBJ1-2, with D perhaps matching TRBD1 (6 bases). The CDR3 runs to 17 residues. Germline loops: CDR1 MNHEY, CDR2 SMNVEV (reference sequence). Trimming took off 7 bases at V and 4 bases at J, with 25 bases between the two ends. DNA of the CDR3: TGTGCCAGCACCCCCTACCTGGGGGGCGCACCCCCCTATGGCTACACCTTC. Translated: CASTPYLGGAPPYGYTF.

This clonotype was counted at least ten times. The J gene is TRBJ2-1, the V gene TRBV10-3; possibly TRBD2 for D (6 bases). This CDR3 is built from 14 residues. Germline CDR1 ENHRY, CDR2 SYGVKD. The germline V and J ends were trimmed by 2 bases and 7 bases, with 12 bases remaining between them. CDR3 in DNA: TGTGCCATCAGTGAGCCCGGGAGTGGGAATGAGCAGTTCTTC. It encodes CAISEPGSGNEQFF.

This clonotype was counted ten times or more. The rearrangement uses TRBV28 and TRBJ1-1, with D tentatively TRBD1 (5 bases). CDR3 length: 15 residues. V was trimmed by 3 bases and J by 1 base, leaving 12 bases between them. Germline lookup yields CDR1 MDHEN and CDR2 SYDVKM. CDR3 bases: TGTGCCAGCAGTTTGGGAGGGGACCCGAACACTGAAGCTTTCTTT. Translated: CASSLGGDPNTEAFF.